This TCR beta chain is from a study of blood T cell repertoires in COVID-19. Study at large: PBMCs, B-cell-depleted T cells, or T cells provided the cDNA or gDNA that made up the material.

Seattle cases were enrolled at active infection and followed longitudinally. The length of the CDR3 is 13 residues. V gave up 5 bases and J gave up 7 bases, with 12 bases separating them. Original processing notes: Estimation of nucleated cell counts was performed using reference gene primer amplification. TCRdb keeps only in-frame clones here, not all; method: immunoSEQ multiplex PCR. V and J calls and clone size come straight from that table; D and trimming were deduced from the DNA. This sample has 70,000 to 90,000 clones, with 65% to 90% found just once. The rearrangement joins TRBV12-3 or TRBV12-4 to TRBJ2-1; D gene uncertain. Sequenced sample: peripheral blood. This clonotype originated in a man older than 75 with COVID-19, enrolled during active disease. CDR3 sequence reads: CASSPPVPNEQFF. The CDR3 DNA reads TGTGCCAGCAGTCCCCCAGTTCCTAATGAGCAGTTCTTC.